Following are 7 T cell receptor beta chains from one sample sequenced in a study of T cells in Graves' hyperthyroidism and ophthalmopathy. The investigators amplified TCR beta CDR3 regions from RNA transcripts. First-round RT-PCR targeting the TCR CDR3 was performed with the HTBI primer set. A single record per CDR3 protein comes from TCRdb applying MiXCR to the multiplex PCR reads. The sample contains about 530,000 distinct CDR3 sequences, over 15% of which appear only once. Sequences were obtained from blood. These receptors were taken from a woman younger than 35 with Graves' ophthalmopathy.

This chain joins TRBV29-1 and TRBJ2-1; 14 bases are shared with TRBD2. Germline CDR1 reads SQVTM; CDR2 reads ANQGSEA. The CDR3 is 17 amino acids. Trimming took 7 bases from V and 8 from J; bases not matched to a gene: 16. Here the CDR3 reads CSGVGLAGGPISDEQFF. The CDR3 DNA sequence: TGCAGCGGGGTAGGACTAGCGGGGGGCCCGATATCCGATGAGCAGTTCTTC.

This clonotype was detected ten times or more. The chain couples TRBV6-1 to TRBJ2-5; D possibly matches TRBD1 or TRBD2 (6 bases each). With 10 bases removed from V and 7 bases from J, the gap between germline ends came to 16 bases. The CDR3 contains 12 residues. CDR1 and CDR2 from the germline V gene are MNHNS and SASEGT. CDR3 region: CATAAGEATQYF. For the CDR3, the DNA is TGTGCCACTGCGGCAGGGGAGGCGACCCAGTACTTC.

This clonotype was seen just once. A much larger clone differs by one base, so this may be a read error. The chain carries TRBV3-1 and TRBJ1-1; possibly TRBD1 for D (6 bases). Between the trimmed V and J ends, which lost 4 bases and 5 bases, there was a span of 14 bases. Germline V gene sequence: CDR1 LGHDT, CDR2 YNNKEL (reference sequence). CDR3 length: 14 residues. The CDR3 DNA is TGTGCCAGCAGCCGACTCCGTCAGGGGACTGAAGCTTTCTTT. Protein sequence: CASSRLRQGTEAFF.

This clonotype showed up many times. This chain links TRBV6-1 with TRBJ1-5, with 8 bases that match TRBD1. Trimming cost V 5 bases and J 3 bases; bases outside gene matches: 6. The length of the CDR3 is 15 residues. Germline V gene sequence: CDR1 MNHNS, CDR2 SASEGT. CDR3 nucleotides: TGTGCCAGCAGTCCGGACAGGGCCTTCAATCAGCCCCAGCATTTT. This encodes CASSPDRAFNQPQHF.

At least ten counts were recorded for this clonotype. The CDR3 sequence is CASSSGGEANYGYTF. In DNA, the CDR3 is TGTGCCAGTTCGTCAGGGGGCGAAGCTAACTATGGCTACACCTTC. The chain is built from TRBV12-3 or TRBV12-4 and TRBJ1-2; 8 bases align to TRBD1. The trim removed 9 bases at V and 0 bases at J, leaving 9 bases unmatched. CDR3 length: 15 residues.

The rearrangement links TRBV6-1 to TRBJ1-1, with TRBD1 as a possible D gene (5 bases). The germline V gene has CDR1 MNHNS and CDR2 SASEGT. V was cut by 7 bases and J by 10 bases, with 16 bases left in between. The CDR3 is made up of 12 amino acids. The chain's CDR3 is CASIGTGGTAFF. The CDR3 DNA sequence: TGTGCCAGCATTGGGACCGGAGGTACAGCTTTCTTT.

This clonotype came up many times. The rearrangement uses TRBV28 and TRBJ1-5; 10 nucleotides match TRBD1. The CDR3 is made up of 15 amino acids. V lost 5 bases to trimming and J lost 4 bases; unmatched junction nucleotides: 5. Germline CDR1 is MDHEN and CDR2 is SYDVKM. This CDR3 reads CASSPGTGDNQPQHF. The DNA of the CDR3 is TGTGCCAGCAGTCCCGGGACAGGGGATAATCAGCCCCAGCATTTT.